The clone carrying this TCR beta chain came up once. The CDR3 totals 13 residues. In germline, CDR1 is SGHDT, CDR2 YYEEEE. V was cut by 1 base and J by 6 bases, with 11 bases left in between. The sample is drawn from a study of OX40 agonist ivuxolimab in advanced cancers. This table comes from immunoSEQ multiplex PCR, and its TCRdb copy is limited to in-frame clones, with some not included. Of tens of thousands of clones listed, nearly 90% are singletons. The chain employs TRBV5-6 and TRBJ2-7; no clear D gene. The sample was CD4+ or CD8+ T cells sorted from blood, taken in a trial of the OX40 agonist ivuxolimab. The TCR originated in an adult with an advanced solid tumor such as melanoma, head and neck, liver or kidney cancer. Here the CDR3 reads CASSLYGSLEQYF. The CDR3 DNA follows: TGTGCCAGCAGCTTGTATGGTTCGCTCGAGCAGTACTTC.